This T cell receptor beta chain was recorded in a study of regulatory T cells in long-lasting Graves disease. This clonotype has at least ten counts. Both iRepertoire HTBI primers and Arm-PCR of CDR3 regions were used to build the TCR beta libraries. Each CDR3 protein is one row after TCRdb ran MiXCR on the multiplex PCR reads. The table has approximately 480,000 distinct CDR3 sequences, 15% to 20% seen once. Deletions cut 4 bases from V and 5 bases from J, with 12 bases between. In germline, CDR1 is SGHVS, CDR2 FNYEAQ. The CDR3 contains 13 residues. Time point defined: newly diagnosed GD, antithyroid drugs for less than 3 months. Extracted RNA from PBMCs served as the source of the TCR library. These records were also assigned to another study, of T cells in Graves' hyperthyroidism and ophthalmopathy.

The receptor's source is a middle-aged man with Graves disease. The chain joins TRBV7-6 to TRBJ2-7; D unresolved. Sequences were derived from peripheral blood mononuclear cells (PBMCs), sampled at new diagnosis, from a patient treated with antithyroid drugs. The CDR3: CASSSRLADEQYF. In DNA form, the CDR3 reads TGTGCCAGCAGCTCTAGGTTGGCCGACGAGCAGTACTTC.